This entry is about one T cell receptor beta chain. Germline V gene data show CDR1 as SEHNR and CDR2 as FQNEAQ (reference sequence). This CDR3 spans 12 amino acids. TCRdb re-derived calls from the PCR reads in MiXCR, one entry per CDR3 protein. The table has around 21,000 distinct CDR3 sequences, approximately 39% seen once. This sample was taken from a study of tumor-infiltrating lymphocytes in oesophageal squamous cell carcinoma. Sequenced: normal esophageal tissue next to the tumor. The clonotype comes from a male donor with esophageal squamous cell carcinoma. The J gene is TRBJ2-5, the V gene TRBV7-9; D gene ambiguous. Judging by the DNA end, TRBJ1-2 fits better; the J call may be wrong. CDR3 amino acids: CASSLVGDGYTF. CDR3 coding DNA: TGTGCCAGCAGCTTAGTTGGGGATGGCTACACCTTC.